The 17 T cell receptor beta chains below all came from one sample that was sequenced in a study of cytomegalovirus exposure and HLA in healthy donors. Assay: immunoSEQ multiplex PCR; the TCRdb copy retains only in-frame clones and omits some. The sample has about 220,000 clones, about 86% seen once. Sequences were obtained from PBMCs. Receptors originate from a young man in good health and CMV-seronegative.

The chain has TRBV11-2 and TRBJ2-5, with 7 nucleotides matching TRBD1. CDR1 SGHAT and CDR2 FQNNGV come from the germline V gene. V dropped 3 bases and J dropped 3; count of bases not matched to a gene: 7. There are 15 residues in the CDR3. CDR3 nucleotide sequence: TGTGCCAGCAGCTTCGAAAGGGGGCGGGAAGAGACCCAGTACTTC. Translation: CASSFERGREETQYF.

The chain carries TRBV7-7 and TRBJ2-3; 11 bases align to TRBD1. The germline V gene encodes CDR1 SSHAT and CDR2 FNYEAQ (reference sequence). The CDR3 sequence is 17 residues long. V was clipped by 1 base and J by 5 bases; unmatched bases: 8. The CDR3 DNA is TGTGCCAGCAGCTTAGGATGGACAGGGGGCAATGGAGATACGCAGTATTTT. This sequence encodes CASSLGWTGGNGDTQYF. Variable domain in full (rest from reference TRBV7-7 and TRBJ2-3): GAGVSQSPRYKVTKRGQDVTLRCDPISSHATLYWYQQALGQGPEFLTYFNYEAQPDKSGLPSDRFSAERPEGSISTLTIQRTEQRDSAMYRCASSLGWTGGNGDTQYFGPGTRLTVL.

The V and J genes are TRBV4-1 and TRBJ1-1; D is uncertain. Germline CDR1 reads MGHRA; CDR2 reads YSYEKL. CDR3 size: 15 residues. Trimming removed 1 base from V and 7 bases from J, with 16 bases in between. The CDR3 nucleotides are TGCGCCAGCAGCCAAGTGGACTTGGCGAGGTTTGAAGCTTTCTTT. It specifies CASSQVDLARFEAFF.

V is TRBV5-4 and J is TRBJ2-1; D may be TRBD1 (5 bases). Germline assignment: CDR1 SGHNT and CDR2 YYREEE (reference sequence). Deletions cut 4 bases from V and 0 bases from J, with 17 bases between. The CDR3 is 17 residues long. The CDR3 nucleotides read TGTGCCAGCAGCAAAGACCAGGGCCGAAGCTCCTACAATGAGCAGTTCTTC. Amino acid sequence: CASSKDQGRSSYNEQFF.

The CDR3 coding sequence is TGTGCCAGTAGTAGGACAGGGGCCACTGAAGCTTTCTTT. Its translation: CASSRTGATEAFF. V is TRBV19 and J is TRBJ1-1; 9 bases fit TRBD1. Per the germline V gene, CDR1 is LNHDA and CDR2 is SQIVND (reference sequence). This CDR3 has 13 amino acids. The trim removed 4 bases at V and 4 bases at J, leaving 1 base unmatched.

This clone was detected a few times. V usage is TRBV7-2 and J usage is TRBJ2-7; D is ambiguous. Trimming removed 1 base from V and 1 base from J, with 14 bases in between. From germline, CDR1 is SGHTA and CDR2 FQGNSA. CDR3 length: 16 residues. In DNA, the CDR3 is TGTGCCAGCAGCTTAGGGTTGCAGGCATTATCCTACGAGCAGTACTTC. Protein product: CASSLGLQALSYEQYF.

V is TRBV25-1 and J is TRBJ2-5; 7 bases fit TRBD1. The germline CDR1 and CDR2 sequences are MGHDK and SYGVNS. V lost 2 bases, J lost 4 bases, and 4 bases stayed unmatched. The CDR3 length is 14 residues. The CDR3 DNA is TGTGCCAGCAGTGAACCCTACAGGGGAGAGACCCAGTACTTC. Its translation: CASSEPYRGETQYF.

This clone was counted a single time. This rearrangement joins TRBV27 to TRBJ1-4, with TRBD1 identical over 7 bases. This CDR3 comprises 14 residues. CDR1 MNHEY and CDR2 SMNVEV come from the germline V gene (reference sequence). V lost 8 bases, J lost 4 bases, and 7 bases stayed unmatched. The CDR3 sequence is CASRRGQSNEKLFF. The CDR3 bases are TGTGCCAGCCGTCGGGGACAGAGTAATGAAAAACTGTTTTTT.

The chain links TRBV2 to TRBJ2-1, with D maybe TRBD2 (5 bases). Germline CDR1 SNHLY, CDR2 FYNNEI. The V end lost 6 bases, the J end lost 9 bases, and 18 bases lay between the germline ends. The CDR3 covers 14 residues. CDR3 sequence: CASSAGLPGGEQFF. In nucleotides, the CDR3 is TGTGCCAGCAGCGCTGGACTGCCGGGCGGTGAGCAGTTCTTC.

The chain employs TRBV7-2 and TRBJ2-5; D might be TRBD1 (6 bases). CDR1 is SGHTA and CDR2 is FQGNSA in the germline V gene. Trimming cost V 3 bases and J 5 bases, with 10 bases left between them. This CDR3 is built from 13 residues. CDR3 amino acids: CASSFWGHETQYF. Here the CDR3 DNA reads TGTGCCAGCAGCTTTTGGGGGCACGAGACCCAGTACTTC. Full variable domain (rest looked up from reference TRBV7-2 and TRBJ2-5): GAGVSQSPSNKVTEKGKDVELRCDPISGHTALYWYRQSLGQGLEFLIYFQGNSAPDKSGLPSDRFSAERTGGSVSTLTIQRTQQEDSAVYLCASSFWGHETQYFGPGTRLLVL.

The rearrangement links TRBV7-9 to TRBJ2-2; 7 nucleotides agree with TRBD1. The CDR3 consists of 16 residues. In germline, CDR1 is SEHNR, CDR2 FQNEAQ (reference sequence). The junction had 1 base not matched to a gene; V was cut back by 0 bases and J by 0 bases. CDR3: CASSLAGTANTGELFF. In nucleotides, the CDR3 is TGTGCCAGCAGCTTAGCCGGGACAGCGAACACCGGGGAGCTGTTTTTT.

The chain carries TRBV5-6 and TRBJ2-5, with D uncertain. The V gene lost 1 base and the J gene lost 4 bases, with 14 bases spanning the gap. CDR1 is SGHDT, CDR2 YYEEEE, per germline. This CDR3 is built from 15 residues. The CDR3: CASSLIGSGPETQYF. DNA of the CDR3: TGTGCCAGCAGCTTGATCGGTTCTGGGCCAGAGACCCAGTACTTC.

This clone was recorded once. This chain joins TRBV7-9 and TRBJ2-1, with 15 nucleotides matching TRBD2. Germline loops: CDR1 SEHNR, CDR2 FQNEAQ (reference sequence). The J segment lost 0 bases and the V segment lost 5 bases, leaving 5 bases of the junction unmatched. The CDR3 is made up of 18 amino acids. This CDR3 reads CASSLGTSGRSSYNEQFF. In nucleotides, the CDR3 is TGTGCCAGCAGCCTCGGGACTAGCGGGAGGAGCTCCTACAATGAGCAGTTCTTC. Complete variable domain (other parts from reference TRBV7-9 and TRBJ2-1): DTGVSQNPRHKITKRGQNVTFRCDPISEHNRLYWYRQTLGQGPEFLTYFQNEAQLEKSRLLSDRFSAERPKGSFSTLEIQRTEQGDSAMYLCASSLGTSGRSSYNEQFFGPGTRLTVL.

The chain uses TRBV7-9 and TRBJ1-2; TRBD1 matches 7 bases. CDR3 length equals 13 residues. Germline V gene lookup returns CDR1 SEHNR and CDR2 FQNEAQ (reference sequence). V lost 5 bases and J lost 6; bases outside the gene matches: 6. The CDR3 loop is CASSPQDRNGYTF. In nucleotides, the CDR3 is TGTGCCAGCAGCCCCCAGGACAGGAATGGCTACACCTTC.

The chain joins TRBV29-1 to TRBJ1-2; weak D call: TRBD1 (6 bases). V was cut by 6 bases and J by 6 bases, with 20 bases left in between. Germline CDR1 is SQVTM and CDR2 is ANQGSEA. This CDR3 region has 14 residues. The CDR3 spells CSVWGGTGFNGYTF. The DNA for the CDR3 is TGCAGCGTGTGGGGGGGTACAGGGTTTAATGGCTACACCTTC. Filled out from reference TRBV29-1 and TRBJ1-2, the complete variable domain reads SAVISQKPSRDICQRGTSLTIQCQVDSQVTMMFWYRQQPGQSLTLIATANQGSEATYESGFVIDKFPISRPNLTFSTLTVSNMSPEDSSIYLCSVWGGTGFNGYTFGSGTRLTVV.

This chain uses TRBV7-2 with TRBJ1-3; 10 nucleotides match TRBD1. The CDR3 contains 18 residues. V was pared by 4 bases and J by 0 bases, with 9 bases of the junction left unmatched. The germline V gene encodes CDR1 SGHTA and CDR2 FQGNSA. The CDR3, as DNA: TGTGCCAGCAGCTCATCACCGGGACAGGGGTCCTCTGGAAACACCATATATTTT. Its protein product is CASSSSPGQGSSGNTIYF.

J is TRBJ2-1 and V is TRBV27; TRBD2 matches at 7 bases. Losses at the gene ends were 3 bases for V and 1 base for J; bases not matched to a gene: 0. Germline CDR1 and CDR2: MNHEY and SMNVEV (reference sequence). The length of the CDR3 is 14 residues. CDR3 nucleotides: TGTGCCAGCAGTTTGGGACTATCCTACAATGAGCAGTTCTTC. It is translated as CASSLGLSYNEQFF.